This T cell receptor beta chain was recorded in a study of coeliac disease. Findings of the study overall: In active celiac disease, intraepithelial and lamina propria TRB and TRG repertoires were less clonal than controls.

Germline V gene data show CDR1 as GTSNPN and CDR2 as SVGIG (reference sequence). V lost 5 bases to trimming and J lost 3 bases, with 9 bases between them. The CDR3 has 12 amino acids. Points on this clone: The antigen is unknown.

Here immunoSEQ multiplex PCR was the method, and the copy in TCRdb shows in-frame clones only, minus some. This table has thousands of clones, 65% to 80% appearing once. The rearrangement joins TRBV30 to TRBJ2-3; D might be TRBD1 (5 bases). The receptor was isolated from a woman aged 18-29 years with active celiac disease. Sequencing used lamina propria lymphocytes from the gut. The CDR3 protein is CAWDRLTDTQYF. The CDR3 coding sequence is TGTGCCTGGGACAGATTAACAGATACGCAGTATTTT.